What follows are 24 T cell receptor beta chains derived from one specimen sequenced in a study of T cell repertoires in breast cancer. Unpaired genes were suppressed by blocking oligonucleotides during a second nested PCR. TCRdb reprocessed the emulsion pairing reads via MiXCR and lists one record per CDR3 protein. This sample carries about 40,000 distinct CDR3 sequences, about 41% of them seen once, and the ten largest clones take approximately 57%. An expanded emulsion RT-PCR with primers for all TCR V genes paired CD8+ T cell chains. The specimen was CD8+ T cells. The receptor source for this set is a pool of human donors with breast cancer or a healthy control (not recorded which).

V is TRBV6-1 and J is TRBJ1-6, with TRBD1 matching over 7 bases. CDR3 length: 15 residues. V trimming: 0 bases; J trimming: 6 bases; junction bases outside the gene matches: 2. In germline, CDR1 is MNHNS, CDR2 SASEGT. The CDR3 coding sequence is TGTGCCAGCAGTGAAGCCGGGACAGCTAATTCACCCCTCCACTTT. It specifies CASSEAGTANSPLHF.

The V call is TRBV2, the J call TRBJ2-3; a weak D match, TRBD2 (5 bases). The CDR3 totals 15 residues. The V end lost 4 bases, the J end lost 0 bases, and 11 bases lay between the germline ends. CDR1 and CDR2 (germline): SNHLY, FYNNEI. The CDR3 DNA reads TGTGCCAGCAGTGTTTGGGTAGCGAGCACAGATACGCAGTATTTT. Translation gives CASSVWVASTDTQYF. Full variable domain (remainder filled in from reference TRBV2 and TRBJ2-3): EPEVTQTPSHQVTQMGQEVILRCVPISNHLYFYWYRQILGQKVEFLVSFYNNEISEKSEIFDDQFSVERPDGSNFTLKIRSTKLEDSAMYFCASSVWVASTDTQYFGPGTRLTVL.

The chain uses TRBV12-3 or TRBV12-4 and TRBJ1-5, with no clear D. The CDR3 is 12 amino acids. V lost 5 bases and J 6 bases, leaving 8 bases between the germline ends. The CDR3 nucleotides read TGTGCCAGCAGTATGAAGGGTCAGCCCCAGCATTTT. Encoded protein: CASSMKGQPQHF.

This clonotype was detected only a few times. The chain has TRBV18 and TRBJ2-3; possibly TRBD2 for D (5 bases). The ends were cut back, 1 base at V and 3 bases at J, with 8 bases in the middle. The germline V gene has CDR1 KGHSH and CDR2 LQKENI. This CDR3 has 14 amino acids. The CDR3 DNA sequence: TGTGCCAGCTCACCACGGCGAGGGACAGATACGCAGTATTTT. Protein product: CASSPRRGTDTQYF. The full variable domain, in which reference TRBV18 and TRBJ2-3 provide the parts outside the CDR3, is NAGVMQNPRHLVRRRGQEARLRCSPMKGHSHVYWYRQLPEEGLKFMVYLQKENIIDESGMPKERFSAEFPKEGPSILRIQQVVRGDSAAYFCASSPRRGTDTQYFGPGTRLTVL.

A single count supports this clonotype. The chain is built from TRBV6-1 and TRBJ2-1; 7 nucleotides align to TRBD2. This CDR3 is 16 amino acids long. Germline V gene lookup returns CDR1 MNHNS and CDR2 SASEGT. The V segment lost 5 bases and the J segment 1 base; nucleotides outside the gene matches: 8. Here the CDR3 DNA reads TGTGCCAGCAGTTCTCATCCAGCGGGGTCCTACAATGAGCAGTTCTTC. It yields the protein CASSSHPAGSYNEQFF.

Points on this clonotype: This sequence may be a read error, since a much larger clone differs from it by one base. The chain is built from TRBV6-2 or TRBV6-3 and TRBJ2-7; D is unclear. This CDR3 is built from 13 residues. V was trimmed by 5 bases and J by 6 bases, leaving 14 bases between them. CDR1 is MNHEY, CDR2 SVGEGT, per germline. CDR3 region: CASSKMGIREQYF. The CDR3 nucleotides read TGTGCCAGCAGTAAAATGGGCATCCGCGAGCAGTACTTC.

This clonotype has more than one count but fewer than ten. CDR3 bases: TGTGCCAGCGGGGGGGTAGGAAGAAACTATGGCTACACCTTC. Translation gives CASGGVGRNYGYTF. The chain joins TRBV2 to TRBJ1-2; D possibly corresponds to TRBD1 (5 bases). The CDR3 sequence is 14 residues long. The V gene's germline CDR1 is SNHLY and CDR2 FYNNEI. Trimming cost V 8 bases and J 2 bases, with 15 bases left between them.

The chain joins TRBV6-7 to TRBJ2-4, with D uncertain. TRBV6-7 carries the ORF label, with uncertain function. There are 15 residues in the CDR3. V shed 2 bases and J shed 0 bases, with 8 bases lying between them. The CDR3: CASSYELRAKNIQYF. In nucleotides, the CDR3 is TGTGCCAGCAGTTACGAGCTCCGAGCCAAAAACATTCAGTACTTC.

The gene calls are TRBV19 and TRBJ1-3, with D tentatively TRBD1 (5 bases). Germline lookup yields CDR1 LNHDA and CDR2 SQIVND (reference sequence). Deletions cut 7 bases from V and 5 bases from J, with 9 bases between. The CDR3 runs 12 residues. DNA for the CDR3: TGTGCCAGTATAGGGGTCCGAAACACCATATATTTT. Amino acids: CASIGVRNTIYF.

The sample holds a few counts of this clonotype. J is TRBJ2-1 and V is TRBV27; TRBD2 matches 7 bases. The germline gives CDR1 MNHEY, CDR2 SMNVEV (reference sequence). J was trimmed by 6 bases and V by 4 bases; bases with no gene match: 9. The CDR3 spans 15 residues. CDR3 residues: CASSSPGAGVNEQFF. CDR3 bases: TGTGCCAGCAGTTCCCCGGGTGCGGGAGTCAATGAGCAGTTCTTC.

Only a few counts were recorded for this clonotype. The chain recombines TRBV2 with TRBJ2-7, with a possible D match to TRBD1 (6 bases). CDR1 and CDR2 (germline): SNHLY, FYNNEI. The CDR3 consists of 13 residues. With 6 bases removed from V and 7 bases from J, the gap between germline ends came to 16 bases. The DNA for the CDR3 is TGTGCCAGCAGCTCTACAGGGATCGCTGAGCAGTACTTC. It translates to CASSSTGIAEQYF.

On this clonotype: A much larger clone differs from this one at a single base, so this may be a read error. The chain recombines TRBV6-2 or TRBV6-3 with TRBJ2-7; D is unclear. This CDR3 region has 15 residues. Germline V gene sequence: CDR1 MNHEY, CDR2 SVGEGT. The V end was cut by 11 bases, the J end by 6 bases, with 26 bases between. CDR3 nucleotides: TGTGCCGGCATGCCCGTCCTGGCGTATGGTCGCGAGCAGTACTTC. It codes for CAGMPVLAYGREQYF.

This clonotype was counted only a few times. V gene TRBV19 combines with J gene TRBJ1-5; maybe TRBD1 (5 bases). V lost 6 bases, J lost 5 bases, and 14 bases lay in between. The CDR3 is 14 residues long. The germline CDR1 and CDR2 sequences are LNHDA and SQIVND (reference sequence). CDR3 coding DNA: TGTGCCAGTAGCGGTCGTGGGGGGGATCAGCCCCAGCATTTT. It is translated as CASSGRGGDQPQHF.

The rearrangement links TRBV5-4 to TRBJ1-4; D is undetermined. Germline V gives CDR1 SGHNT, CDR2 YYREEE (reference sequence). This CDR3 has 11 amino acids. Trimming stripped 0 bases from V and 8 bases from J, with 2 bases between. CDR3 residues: CASSLGEKLFF. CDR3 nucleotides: TGTGCCAGCAGCTTGGGCGAAAAACTGTTTTTT.

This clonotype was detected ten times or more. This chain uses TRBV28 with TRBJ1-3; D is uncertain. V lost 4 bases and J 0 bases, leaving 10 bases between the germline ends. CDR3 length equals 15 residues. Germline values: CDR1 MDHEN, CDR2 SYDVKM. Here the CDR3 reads CASSYDGFSGNTIYF. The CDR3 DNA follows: TGTGCCAGCAGTTACGACGGCTTCTCTGGAAACACCATATATTTT.

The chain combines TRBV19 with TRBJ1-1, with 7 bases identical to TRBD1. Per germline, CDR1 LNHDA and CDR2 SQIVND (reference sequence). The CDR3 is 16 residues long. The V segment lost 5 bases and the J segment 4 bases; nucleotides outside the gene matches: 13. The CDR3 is CASSVRQGGSSTEAFF. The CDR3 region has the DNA TGTGCCAGTAGTGTGCGACAGGGAGGATCGAGCACTGAAGCTTTCTTT.

CDR3 in DNA: TGTGCCAGCAGTTACTCGTCAGGGGGCGTAGAAGAGACCCAGTACTTC. This encodes CASSYSSGGVEETQYF. The chain is built from TRBV6-6 and TRBJ2-5, with 8 nucleotides matching TRBD1. This CDR3 is 16 amino acids long. Per the germline V gene, CDR1 is MNHNY and CDR2 is SVGAGI (reference sequence). V lost 0 bases and J lost 3; bases outside the gene matches: 6.

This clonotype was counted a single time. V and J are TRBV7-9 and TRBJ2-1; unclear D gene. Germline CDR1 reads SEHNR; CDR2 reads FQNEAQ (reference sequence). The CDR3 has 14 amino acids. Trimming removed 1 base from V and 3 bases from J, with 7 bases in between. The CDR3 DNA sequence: TGTGCCAGCAGCTTAGTGATAGGCTACAATGAGCAGTTCTTC. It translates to CASSLVIGYNEQFF.

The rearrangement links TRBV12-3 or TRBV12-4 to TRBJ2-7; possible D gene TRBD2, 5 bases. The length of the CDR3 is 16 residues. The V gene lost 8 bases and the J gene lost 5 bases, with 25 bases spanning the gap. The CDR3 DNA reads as TGTGCCAGCCGCCGTATTGGGCGGGCCCCTTCGAACGAGCAGTACTTC. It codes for CASRRIGRAPSNEQYF.

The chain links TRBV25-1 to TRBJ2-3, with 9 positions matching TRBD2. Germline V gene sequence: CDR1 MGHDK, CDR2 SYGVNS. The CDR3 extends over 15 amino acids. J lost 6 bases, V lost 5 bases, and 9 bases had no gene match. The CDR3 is CASSTTSGPGDTQYF. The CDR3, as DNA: TGTGCCAGCAGTACGACTAGCGGTCCCGGCGATACGCAGTATTTT. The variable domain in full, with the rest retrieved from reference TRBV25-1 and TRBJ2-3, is EADIYQTPRYLVIGTGKKITLECSQTMGHDKMYWYQQDPGMELHLIHYSYGVNSTEKGDLSSESTVSRIRTEHFPLTLESARPSHTSQYLCASSTTSGPGDTQYFGPGTRLTVL.

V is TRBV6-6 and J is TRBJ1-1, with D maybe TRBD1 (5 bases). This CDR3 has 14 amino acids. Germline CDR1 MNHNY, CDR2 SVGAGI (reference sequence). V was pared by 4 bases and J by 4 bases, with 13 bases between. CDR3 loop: CASSSRGVSTEAFF. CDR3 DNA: TGTGCCAGCAGTTCCCGGGGGGTGAGCACTGAAGCTTTCTTT.

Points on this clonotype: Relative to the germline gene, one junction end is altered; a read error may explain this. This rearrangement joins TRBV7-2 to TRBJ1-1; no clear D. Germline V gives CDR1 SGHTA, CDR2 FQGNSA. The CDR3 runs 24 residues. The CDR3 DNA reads TGTGCCAGCAGCGAATTCTTAAGCATGACACGGTCGGGCGGCAGGCCAGCTATGAACACTAAAGCTTTCTTT. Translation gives CASSEFLSMTRSGGRPAMNTKAFF.

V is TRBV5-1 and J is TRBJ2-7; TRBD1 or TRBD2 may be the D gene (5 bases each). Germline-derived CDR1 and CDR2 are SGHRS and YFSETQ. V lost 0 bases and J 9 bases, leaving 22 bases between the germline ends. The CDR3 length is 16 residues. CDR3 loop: CASSLDQGSSAAGQYF. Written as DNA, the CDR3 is TGCGCCAGCAGCTTGGATCAGGGAAGCTCCGCCGCGGGGCAGTACTTC.

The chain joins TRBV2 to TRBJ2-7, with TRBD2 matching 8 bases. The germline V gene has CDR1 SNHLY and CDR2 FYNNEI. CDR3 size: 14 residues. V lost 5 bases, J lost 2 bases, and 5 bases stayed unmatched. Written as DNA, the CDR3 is TGTGCCAGCAGTCTACTAGCGGCCGCCTACGAGCAGTACTTC. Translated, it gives CASSLLAAAYEQYF.